These 21 T cell receptor beta chains were sequenced from one sample in a study of CD8+ T cells in alopecia areata. Following RNA extraction, reverse transcription yielded cDNA that acted as the sequencing template. Profiled with immunoSEQ multiplex PCR; TCRdb holds only in-frame clones, not every one. Among about 190,000 clones, 45% to 65% were seen once, and the ten largest hold less than 0.8%. Treatment given: oral pan-JAK inhibitor, 5-10 mg twice daily. Sample: CD4+ T cells sorted from blood, taken at week 4, from a patient treated with tofacitinib. These receptors came from a human donor with alopecia areata.

CDR3 sequence (DNA): TGTGCCAGCAGCTTACTGACAGGTCTGAGCTCCTACGAGCAGTACTTC. It is translated as CASSLLTGLSSYEQYF. The V call is TRBV11-3, the J call TRBJ2-7; TRBD1 might be the D (6 bases). With 2 bases removed from V and 0 bases from J, the gap between germline ends came to 14 bases. This CDR3 is built from 16 residues. Germline CDR1 SGHNT, CDR2 YENEEA.

Here the CDR3 DNA reads TGTGCCACCAGCAGGCTAGGACAGGGTTTGGAGACCCAGTACTTC. Translated: CATSRLGQGLETQYF. V is TRBV2 and J is TRBJ2-5, with TRBD1 identical over 8 bases. Losses at the gene ends were 10 bases for V and 5 bases for J; bases not matched to a gene: 15. This CDR3 is built from 15 residues. Per germline, CDR1 SNHLY and CDR2 FYNNEI.

The table lists this clone with many counts. The chain joins TRBV6-6 to TRBJ2-5, with 7 bases matching TRBD2. With V trimmed by 4 bases and J by 1 base, 3 bases remained unmatched. CDR1 is MNHNY and CDR2 is SVGAGI in the germline V gene (reference sequence). The CDR3 covers 14 residues. CDR3 in amino acids: CASSSSGVQETQYF. DNA of the CDR3: TGTGCCAGCAGTTCGAGCGGGGTCCAAGAGACCCAGTACTTC.

This clone was seen a handful of times. V and J are TRBV30 and TRBJ2-7; D is unclear. Trimming took 1 base from V and 3 from J, leaving 10 bases between them. The CDR3 has 13 amino acids. CDR1 is GTSNPN, CDR2 SVGIG, per germline (reference sequence). The CDR3 DNA reads as TGTGCCTGGAGTGAGGCGGTATTCTACGAGCAGTACTTC. It specifies CAWSEAVFYEQYF.

J is TRBJ2-5 and V is TRBV28; maybe TRBD2 (6 bases). Germline lookup yields CDR1 MDHEN and CDR2 SYDVKM. The ends were cut back, 2 bases at V and 4 bases at J, with 8 bases in the middle. This CDR3 has 13 amino acids. CDR3 sequence: CASSLGTLETQYF. CDR3 coding DNA: TGTGCCAGCAGTTTAGGGACTCTAGAGACCCAGTACTTC. The full variable domain, with the rest looked up from reference TRBV28 and TRBJ2-5, is DVKVTQSSRYLVKRTGEKVFLECVQDMDHENMFWYRQDPGLGLRLIYFSYDVKMKEKGDIPEGYSVSREKKERFSLILESASTNQTSMYLCASSLGTLETQYFGPGTRLLVL.

The rearrangement joins TRBV5-1 to TRBJ2-7; no definite D call. Germline V gene data show CDR1 as SGHRS and CDR2 as YFSETQ. The V gene lost 1 base and the J gene lost 8 bases, with 13 bases spanning the gap. The CDR3 has 13 amino acids. This CDR3 reads CASSLSGLSQQYF. The CDR3 nucleotides read TGCGCCAGCAGCTTGTCGGGCTTATCACAGCAGTACTTC.

The rearrangement uses TRBV6-5 and TRBJ2-5; D is possibly TRBD2 (5 bases). The V end was cut by 7 bases, the J end by 1 base, with 10 bases between. The CDR3 has 13 residues. Germline assignment: CDR1 MNHEY and CDR2 SVGAGI. CDR3 DNA: TGTGCCAGCAAACCGGGATCCCAAGAGACCCAGTACTTC. It is translated as CASKPGSQETQYF.

This clone was counted between two and nine times. Other nucleotide sequences from this sample produce the same CDR3. The chain employs TRBV29-1 and TRBJ2-2; TRBD1 aligns across 8 bases. The germline V gene encodes CDR1 SQVTM and CDR2 ANQGSEA. This CDR3 is 12 amino acids long. V dropped 6 bases and J dropped 4; count of bases not matched to a gene: 1. DNA of the CDR3: TGCAGCGTAGGACAGGGCACCGGGGAGCTGTTTTTT. It is translated as CSVGQGTGELFF.

In its sample, this clone was seen a few times. This chain joins TRBV28 and TRBJ2-7; the D is unclear. The CDR3 loop spans 10 amino acids. Trimming pared 3 bases from V and 4 bases from J, leaving 1 base between. Germline lookup yields CDR1 MDHEN and CDR2 SYDVKM. The DNA for the CDR3 is TGTGCCAGCAGTTTGTACGAGCAGTACTTC. This encodes CASSLYEQYF.

The chain combines TRBV4-1 with TRBJ1-5; perhaps TRBD1 as D (6 bases). Trimming shortened V by 3 bases and J by 8 bases, and 8 bases separated the two germline ends. Looked up from germline, CDR1 is MGHRA and CDR2 is YSYEKL. This CDR3 has 12 residues. The DNA for the CDR3 is TGCGCCAGCAGCCACCCAGGGGAGCCCCAGCATTTT. Its protein is CASSHPGEPQHF.

The J gene is TRBJ2-7, the V gene TRBV12-2; TRBD1 is taken as the D call from the table, unchecked against the DNA. TRBV12-2 is noted as a pseudogene. This CDR3 has 18 residues. The CDR3 sequence: CASRGLGTSAGVPYEQYF. The CDR3 region has the DNA TGTGCAAGTCGCGGTTTGGGGACCTCGGCAGGGGTTCCCTACGAGCAGTACTTC.

The V call is TRBV5-1, the J call TRBJ2-1; D ambiguous. Germline CDR1 is SGHRS and CDR2 is YFSETQ. The CDR3 length is 15 residues. V dropped 0 bases and J dropped 5 bases, with 12 bases sitting between them. The CDR3 spells CASSLVRAVNNEQFF. Written as DNA, the CDR3 is TGCGCCAGCAGCTTGGTTCGAGCTGTAAACAATGAGCAGTTCTTC.

This clone appeared a few times. The gene calls are TRBV5-4 and TRBJ2-5; D is unclear. The CDR3 extends over 13 amino acids. CDR1 and CDR2 (germline): SGHNT, YYREEE (reference sequence). The germline V and J ends were trimmed by 5 bases and 5 bases, with 13 bases remaining between them. DNA of the CDR3: TGTGCCAGCAGTCTCGGGCCCTTGGAGACCCAGTACTTC. Translated: CASSLGPLETQYF.

This chain uses TRBV7-2 with TRBJ2-7, with TRBD2 matching over 7 bases. Germline lookup yields CDR1 SGHTA and CDR2 FQGNSA. V was pared by 0 bases and J by 1 base, with 9 bases of the junction left unmatched. The CDR3 runs to 17 residues. CDR3 protein: CASSLAPGGSPSYEQYF. In DNA form, the CDR3 reads TGTGCCAGCAGCTTAGCACCGGGGGGATCCCCTTCCTACGAGCAGTACTTC.

The chain couples TRBV18 to TRBJ1-3; D call uncertain. Germline values: CDR1 KGHSH, CDR2 LQKENI. Between the trimmed V and J ends, which lost 6 bases and 2 bases, there was a span of 11 bases. The CDR3 covers 14 residues. The CDR3, as DNA: TGTGCCAGCTCCCCAGGAAGTGCTGGAAACACCATATATTTT. Translating it yields CASSPGSAGNTIYF. The full variable domain, in which reference TRBV18 and TRBJ1-3 provide the parts outside the CDR3, is NAGVMQNPRHLVRRRGQEARLRCSPMKGHSHVYWYRQLPEEGLKFMVYLQKENIIDESGMPKERFSAEFPKEGPSILRIQQVVRGDSAAYFCASSPGSAGNTIYFGEGSWLTVV.

This chain uses TRBV11-2 with TRBJ1-1; D might be TRBD1 (5 bases). Germline loops: CDR1 SGHAT, CDR2 FQNNGV. V shed 7 bases and J shed 2 bases, with 14 bases lying between them. CDR3 length: 14 residues. The CDR3 coding sequence is TGTGCCAGCATCACCATTAGGGGTAACACTGAAGCTTTCTTT. This encodes CASITIRGNTEAFF.

This clone has a single count. V and J are TRBV2 and TRBJ2-5; D might be TRBD1 or TRBD2, each matching 5 bases. CDR3 size: 12 residues. The V end was cut by 5 bases, the J end by 4 bases, with 8 bases between. Germline V CDR1 and CDR2: SNHLY, FYNNEI. For the CDR3, the DNA is TGTGCCAGCAGTTGGGGGAGAGAGACCCAGTACTTC. It is translated as CASSWGRETQYF.

The V call is TRBV16, the J call TRBJ1-2, with no clear D. CDR1 and CDR2 from the germline V gene are KGHSY and FQNENV. Trimming took off 4 bases at V and 4 bases at J, with 4 bases between the two ends. The CDR3 loop spans 11 amino acids. CDR3 bases: TGTGCCAGCAGCCCCTCCTATGGCTACACCTTC. Encoded protein: CASSPSYGYTF.

This clone was seen many times. CDR3 sequence reads: CSVEGGEVLFF. The CDR3 nucleotides read TGCAGCGTTGAAGGGGGCGAGGTCCTGTTTTTT. The chain links TRBV29-1 to TRBJ1-4; possibly TRBD1 for D (5 bases). The CDR3 covers 11 residues. Germline loops: CDR1 SQVTM, CDR2 ANQGSEA. V was clipped by 1 base and J by 14 bases, with 11 bases between them. Drawing the rest from reference TRBV29-1 and TRBJ1-4, the complete variable domain is SAVISQKPSRDICQRGTSLTIQCQVDSQVTMMFWYRQQPGQSLTLIATANQGSEATYESGFVIDKFPISRPNLTFSTLTVSNMSPEDSSIYLCSVEGGEVLFFGSGTQLSVL.

This clone showed up just a few times. The genes are TRBV29-1 and TRBJ2-4; TRBD2 is a possible D gene (6 bases). Trimming stripped 1 base from V and 2 bases from J, with 12 bases between. This CDR3 contains 15 residues. The germline gives CDR1 SQVTM, CDR2 ANQGSEA. The CDR3 bases are TGCAGCGTTGAAGTCACCCGGACTACCAAAAACATTCAGTACTTC. It encodes CSVEVTRTTKNIQYF.

The chain links TRBV29-1 to TRBJ2-7, with D uncertain. The V gene lost 4 bases and the J gene lost 2 bases, with 9 bases spanning the gap. The CDR3 runs to 12 residues. Looked up from germline, CDR1 is SQVTM and CDR2 is ANQGSEA. The CDR3 nucleotides read TGCAGCGTTGGAGAAGGGACCTACGAGCAGTACTTC. This encodes CSVGEGTYEQYF.